The entry that follows covers one T cell receptor beta chain sequence. Repertoires were generated with immunoSEQ multiplex PCR, while TCRdb's copy carries only in-frame clones and drops some. The sample consists of 130,000 to 150,000 clones, just under 85% of them appearing once. This specimen belongs to a study of blood T cell repertoires in COVID-19. For the study at large: Sample material is recorded as cDNA or gDNA derived from T cells, B-cell-depleted T cells, or PBMCs.

From germline, CDR1 is SGHKS and CDR2 YYEKEE (reference sequence). The CDR3 contains 14 residues. J was trimmed by 1 base and V by 6 bases; bases with no gene match: 7. The source material was PBMCs or T cells enriched from blood (not recorded which). This receptor was obtained from a man aged 50 to 59 who had recovered from COVID-19. The chain employs TRBV5-5 and TRBJ2-7, with 7 bases that match TRBD1. This CDR3 is CASTLGTASYEQYF. CDR3 DNA: TGTGCCAGCACCCTCGGGACAGCATCCTACGAGCAGTACTTC.